A selection of T cell receptor beta chains follows, all from one sample in a study of blood T cell repertoires in COVID-19. The data were produced by immunoSEQ multiplex PCR, yet TCRdb's version contains in-frame clones alone and is incomplete. Of around 130,000 clones in the sample, about 84% were seen once. The source material was peripheral blood. The receptors here all came from a man between 60 and 75 years old with acute or convalescent COVID-19. Each CDR3 is given with its conserved first and last residue. A D gene is named only where the DNA matches it firmly. Size is stated for part of the rows, as once, few or many counts, or as a class when the clone is expanded.

clone_size: .; d_call: TRBD1; j_call: TRBJ1-5; v_call: TRBV6-5; cdr3_aa: CASSLTRDSQPQHF; cdr3_nt: TGTGCCAGCAGTCTTACCCGGGACAGTCAGCCCCAGCATTTT
clone_size: .; d_call: .; j_call: TRBJ1-1; v_call: TRBV21-1; cdr3_aa: CASSKPRARGETEAFF; cdr3_nt: TGTGCCAGCAGCAAACCCCGTGCCAGGGGGGAGACTGAAGCTTTCTTT
clone_size: .; d_call: .; j_call: TRBJ2-1; v_call: TRBV7-2; cdr3_aa: CASSSLLGNEQFF; cdr3_nt: TGTGCCAGCAGCTCCCTACTAGGCAATGAGCAGTTCTTC
clone_size: .; d_call: .; j_call: TRBJ2-5; v_call: TRBV19; cdr3_aa: CASSPREGETQYF; cdr3_nt: TGTGCCAGTAGTCCCCGGGAAGGAGAGACCCAGTACTTC
clone_size: .; d_call: .; j_call: TRBJ1-3; v_call: TRBV5-1; cdr3_aa: CASSPSHSGNTIYF; cdr3_nt: TGCGCCAGCAGCCCCAGTCACTCTGGAAACACCATATATTTT
clone_size: .; d_call: .; j_call: TRBJ2-7; v_call: TRBV19; cdr3_aa: CASSYSNSYEQYF; cdr3_nt: TGTGCCAGTAGTTACAGCAATTCCTACGAGCAGTACTTC
clone_size: once; d_call: .; j_call: TRBJ1-3; v_call: TRBV7-9; cdr3_aa: CASSRMGGDAGNTIYF; cdr3_nt: TGTGCCAGCAGCCGCATGGGAGGGGACGCAGGAAACACCATATATTTT
clone_size: .; d_call: .; j_call: TRBJ2-1; v_call: TRBV4-1; cdr3_aa: CASSPRGDSTNEQFF; cdr3_nt: TGCGCCAGCAGCCCCCGGGGAGATAGCACCAATGAGCAGTTCTTC
clone_size: .; d_call: .; j_call: TRBJ1-5; v_call: TRBV5-5; cdr3_aa: CASSFREAGQPQHF; cdr3_nt: TGTGCCAGCAGCTTCAGGGAAGCGGGTCAGCCCCAGCATTTT
clone_size: .; d_call: .; j_call: TRBJ2-5; v_call: TRBV27; cdr3_aa: CASSLSGAGTQYF; cdr3_nt: TGTGCCAGCAGTTTATCGGGGGCCGGGACCCAGTACTTC
clone_size: .; d_call: .; j_call: TRBJ2-1; v_call: TRBV11-2; cdr3_aa: CASSFSSGLQNEQFF; cdr3_nt: TGTGCCAGCAGCTTCTCCAGCGGATTACAGAATGAGCAGTTCTTC
clone_size: few; d_call: .; j_call: TRBJ1-1; v_call: TRBV4-2; cdr3_aa: CASSQDYGEAFF; cdr3_nt: TGTGCCAGCAGCCAAGATTACGGGGAAGCTTTCTTT
clone_size: .; d_call: TRBD1; j_call: TRBJ2-2; v_call: TRBV10-3; cdr3_aa: CAITSGQGAAGELFF; cdr3_nt: TGTGCCATCACCTCAGGACAGGGGGCGGCCGGGGAGCTGTTTTTT
clone_size: .; d_call: TRBD1; j_call: TRBJ1-1; v_call: TRBV7-3; cdr3_aa: CASSSGGLETEAFF; cdr3_nt: TGTGCCAGCAGCTCAGGGGGATTGGAGACTGAAGCTTTCTTT
clone_size: .; d_call: .; j_call: TRBJ2-2; v_call: TRBV19; cdr3_aa: CASSKGVDTGELFF; cdr3_nt: TGTGCCAGTAGTAAGGGGGTGGACACCGGGGAGCTGTTTTTT
clone_size: .; d_call: .; j_call: TRBJ1-5; v_call: TRBV28; cdr3_aa: CASSLAHQPQHF; cdr3_nt: TGTGCCAGCAGTTTAGCGCATCAGCCCCAGCATTTT
clone_size: .; d_call: TRBD1; j_call: TRBJ1-1; v_call: TRBV28; cdr3_aa: CASRRTGTGNTEAFF; cdr3_nt: TGTGCCAGCAGACGGACCGGGACAGGGAACACTGAAGCTTTCTTT
clone_size: .; d_call: TRBD1; j_call: TRBJ1-3; v_call: TRBV7-9; cdr3_aa: CASSPTGGSGNTIYF; cdr3_nt: TGTGCCAGCAGCCCGACAGGGGGATCTGGAAACACCATATATTTT
clone_size: .; d_call: TRBD1; j_call: TRBJ1-4; v_call: TRBV5-4; cdr3_aa: CASSLDRGNEKLFF; cdr3_nt: TGTGCCAGCAGCCTAGACAGGGGGAATGAAAAACTGTTTTTT
clone_size: .; d_call: .; j_call: TRBJ2-2; v_call: TRBV7-7; cdr3_aa: CASSFRGSGVNTGELFF; cdr3_nt: TGTGCCAGCAGCTTCCGTGGTAGCGGAGTCAACACCGGGGAGCTGTTTTTT
clone_size: .; d_call: .; j_call: TRBJ2-3; v_call: TRBV15; cdr3_aa: CATSRTQGMDTQYF; cdr3_nt: TGTGCCACCAGCAGAACCCAGGGTATGGATACGCAGTATTTT
clone_size: .; d_call: .; j_call: TRBJ2-5; v_call: TRBV7-2; cdr3_aa: CASSSRGTGWAQETQYF; cdr3_nt: TGTGCCAGCAGCTCACGGGGTACCGGGTGGGCCCAAGAGACCCAGTACTTC
clone_size: .; d_call: .; j_call: TRBJ2-1; v_call: TRBV7-9; cdr3_aa: CASSLERTSSYNEQFF; cdr3_nt: TGTGCCAGCAGCCTGGAGCGGACCAGCTCCTACAATGAGCAGTTCTTC
clone_size: .; d_call: .; j_call: TRBJ2-1; v_call: TRBV4-1; cdr3_aa: CASSHHPRPGDNEQFF; cdr3_nt: TGCGCCAGCAGCCATCATCCCCGGCCGGGGGACAATGAGCAGTTCTTC
clone_size: once; d_call: TRBD2; j_call: TRBJ2-1; v_call: TRBV6-2/TRBV6-3; cdr3_aa: CASSYPSGNNEQFF; cdr3_nt: TGTGCCAGCAGTTACCCTAGCGGGAACAATGAGCAGTTCTTC
clone_size: .; d_call: .; j_call: TRBJ1-1; v_call: TRBV5-1; cdr3_aa: CASSSNTGIGSTEAFF; cdr3_nt: TGCGCCAGCAGCTCCAATACAGGGATCGGATCGACTGAAGCTTTCTTT
clone_size: many; d_call: TRBD1; j_call: TRBJ1-1; v_call: TRBV5-6; cdr3_aa: CASSLALNRGNTEAFF; cdr3_nt: TGTGCCAGCAGCTTGGCCCTAAACAGGGGGAACACTGAAGCTTTCTTT
clone_size: .; d_call: TRBD1; j_call: TRBJ2-2; v_call: TRBV19; cdr3_aa: CASMPGQGTVGAGELFF; cdr3_nt: TGTGCCAGTATGCCGGGACAGGGGACGGTAGGGGCCGGGGAGCTGTTTTTT
clone_size: .; d_call: TRBD1; j_call: TRBJ1-1; v_call: TRBV27; cdr3_aa: CASSLGTVNTEAFF; cdr3_nt: TGTGCCAGCAGTTTAGGGACAGTGAACACTGAAGCTTTCTTT